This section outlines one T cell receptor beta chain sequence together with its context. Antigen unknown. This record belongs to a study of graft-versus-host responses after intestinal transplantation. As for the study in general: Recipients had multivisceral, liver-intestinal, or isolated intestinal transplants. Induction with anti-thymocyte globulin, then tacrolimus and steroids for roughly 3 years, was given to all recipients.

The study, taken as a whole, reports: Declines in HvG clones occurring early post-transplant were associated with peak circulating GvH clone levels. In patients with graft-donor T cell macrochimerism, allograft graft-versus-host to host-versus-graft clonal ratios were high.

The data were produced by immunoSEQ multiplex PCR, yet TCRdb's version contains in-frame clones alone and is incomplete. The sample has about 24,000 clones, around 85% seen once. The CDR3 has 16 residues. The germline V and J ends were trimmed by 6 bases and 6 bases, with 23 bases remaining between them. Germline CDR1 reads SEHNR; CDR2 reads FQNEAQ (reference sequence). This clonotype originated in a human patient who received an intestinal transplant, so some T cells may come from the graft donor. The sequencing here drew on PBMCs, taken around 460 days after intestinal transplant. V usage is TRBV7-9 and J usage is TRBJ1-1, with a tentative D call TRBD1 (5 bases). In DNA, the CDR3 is TGTGCCAGCAGACCATTTACCGGGACCCCGGGAGCTGAAGCTTTCTTT. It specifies CASRPFTGTPGAEAFF.